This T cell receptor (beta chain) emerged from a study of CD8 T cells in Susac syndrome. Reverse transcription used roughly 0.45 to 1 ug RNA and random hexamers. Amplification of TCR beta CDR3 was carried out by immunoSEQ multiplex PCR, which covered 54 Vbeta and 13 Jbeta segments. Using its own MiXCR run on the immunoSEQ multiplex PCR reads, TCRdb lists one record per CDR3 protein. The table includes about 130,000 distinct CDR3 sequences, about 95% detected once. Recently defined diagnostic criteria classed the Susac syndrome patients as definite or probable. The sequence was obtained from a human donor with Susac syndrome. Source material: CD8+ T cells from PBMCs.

In DNA, the CDR3 is TGTGCCAGCAGCGTAGCTGGCGGGTCCCACGAGCAGTACTTC. This codes for CASSVAGGSHEQYF. This chain joins TRBV9 and TRBJ2-7, with TRBD2 as a possible D gene (5 bases). With 0 bases removed from V and 5 bases from J, the gap between germline ends came to 12 bases. Germline loops: CDR1 SGDLS, CDR2 YYNGEE. This CDR3 is built from 14 residues.